This paragraph covers one T cell receptor (beta chain) sequence. Its antigen is unidentified. The record originates from a study of beta chain features in type 1 diabetes. Points from the study as a whole: In these data, an HLA type influence on TCRB rearrangement remained unresolved. The similarity of naive, central memory and Treg TCRB repertoires appeared greater among patients than among healthy donors. All four CD4+ subsets from Type 1 diabetes patients carried moderately but significantly shorter TCRB CDR3s.

With 2 bases removed from V and 5 bases from J, the gap between germline ends came to 12 bases. This CDR3 region has 14 residues. Germline CDR1 reads MNHEY; CDR2 reads SVGAGI. The entirety of the isolated RNA underwent reverse transcription, so expressed TCRB transcripts were sequenced. This table comes from immunoSEQ multiplex PCR, and its TCRdb copy is limited to in-frame clones, with some not included. Of a few hundred thousand clones listed, around 10% are singletons. The sample comprised central memory CD4+ T cells from blood. The receptor was isolated from a young man with type 1 diabetes. The chain combines TRBV6-5 with TRBJ1-2; D uncertain. The CDR3 loop reads CASSYAVGKYGYTF. CDR3 nucleotide sequence: TGTGCCAGCAGTTACGCGGTTGGAAAATATGGCTACACCTTC.